Below are 29 T cell receptor beta chains sequenced from a single sample in a study of cytomegalovirus exposure and HLA in healthy donors. Researchers ran the PCR with 60 Vbeta and 13 Jbeta primers. Measured with immunoSEQ multiplex PCR; TCRdb has only the in-frame clones, and not every one. The data show about 160,000 clones, about four fifths seen once. The specimen sequenced was PBMCs. The receptors shown here come from a man in his fifties or sixties in good health and CMV-seropositive.

The rearrangement uses TRBV10-3 and TRBJ2-7; 7 bases agree with TRBD1. The germline CDR1 and CDR2 sequences are ENHRY and SYGVKD. CDR3 length: 15 amino acids. After removal of 7 bases from V and 4 bases from J, the junction contained 13 bases not matched to a gene. CDR3 amino acids: CAIKGSRDRGYEQYF. CDR3 DNA sequence: TGTGCCATCAAAGGCTCCCGGGACAGAGGATACGAGCAGTACTTC.

This sequence joins TRBV7-9 and TRBJ2-1; a weak D match, TRBD2 (5 bases). V was cut by 1 base and J by 4 bases, with 11 bases left in between. The germline V gene has CDR1 SEHNR and CDR2 FQNEAQ (reference sequence). The CDR3 has 15 amino acids. The CDR3 DNA is TGTGCCAGCAGCTTAGTCTTGCGGGCTTACAATGAGCAGTTCTTC. Translation gives CASSLVLRAYNEQFF.

The gene calls are TRBV28 and TRBJ1-6; D uncertain. CDR3 length: 14 residues. Trimming removed 4 bases at V and 2 bases at J, with 6 bases between. Looked up from germline, CDR1 is MDHEN and CDR2 is SYDVKM. The CDR3 protein is CASSSTAYNSPLHF. The CDR3 DNA reads as TGTGCCAGCAGTTCAACAGCCTATAATTCACCCCTCCACTTT.

The chain joins TRBV13 to TRBJ2-7; possibly TRBD1 for D (6 bases). Trimming shortened V by 1 base and J by 3 bases, and 13 bases separated the two germline ends. This CDR3 contains 15 residues. Germline V CDR1 and CDR2: PRHDT, FYEKMQ (reference sequence). The CDR3 DNA reads as TGTGCCAGCAGCTTAGACCCCGGGACAATCTACGAGCAGTACTTC. Translated, it gives CASSLDPGTIYEQYF.

This clone occurred a few times. The chain couples TRBV29-1 to TRBJ1-2, with D possibly matching TRBD1 (6 bases). The CDR3 loop spans 12 amino acids. Trimming took off 4 bases at V and 7 bases at J, with 13 bases between the two ends. The germline V gene has CDR1 SQVTM and CDR2 ANQGSEA. CDR3 in DNA: TGCAGCGTTGTACAGGGAAAAGGTGGCTACACCTTC. Amino acids: CSVVQGKGGYTF.

This clone has a handful of counts. This chain uses TRBV2 with TRBJ2-2; TRBD2 is a possible D gene (7 bases). CDR3 size: 13 residues. The V end lost 8 bases, the J end lost 4 bases, and 11 bases lay between the germline ends. Germline V CDR1 and CDR2: SNHLY, FYNNEI. The CDR3 DNA sequence: TGTGCCAGCCGCGGGGGCGGCACCGGGGAGCTGTTTTTT. This gives the protein CASRGGGTGELFF.

The V gene is TRBV6-1, the J gene TRBJ2-5; D is undetermined. Germline V CDR1 and CDR2: MNHNS, SASEGT. This CDR3 has 11 amino acids. The V and J ends lost 5 bases and 2 bases respectively, with 3 bases between them. As DNA, the CDR3 is TGTGCCAGCAGTCCACAAGAGACCCAGTACTTC. It yields the protein CASSPQETQYF.

This rearrangement joins TRBV6-1 to TRBJ2-5; 10 bases map to TRBD2. Gene TRBJ2-7 matches the end of the DNA better, so the J call may be wrong. From germline, CDR1 is MNHNS and CDR2 SASEGT. This CDR3 region has 16 residues. The CDR3 reads CASSEHEGLANYEQYF. The CDR3 region has the DNA TGTGCCAGCAGTGAACACGAGGGACTAGCGAACTACGAGCAGTACTTC.

J is TRBJ2-7 and V is TRBV7-9; perhaps TRBD2 as D (5 bases). The V end was cut by 1 base, the J end by 9 bases, with 16 bases between. CDR3 length: 14 amino acids. Germline loops: CDR1 SEHNR, CDR2 FQNEAQ (reference sequence). CDR3 in amino acids: CASSLERTGNVQYF. CDR3 DNA sequence: TGTGCCAGCAGCTTAGAGAGGACTGGAAATGTGCAGTACTTC.

The CDR3 nucleotides read TGTGCCAGCAGTTCAATGGGGGCGGTTGAGCAGTTCTTC. As protein: CASSSMGAVEQFF. The rearrangement uses TRBV27 and TRBJ2-1, with a tentative D call TRBD1 (6 bases). Trimming cost V 4 bases and J 9 bases, with 13 bases left between them. The CDR3 has 13 amino acids. Germline lookup yields CDR1 MNHEY and CDR2 SMNVEV (reference sequence).

This clone showed up just once. CDR3 region: CASSIWDSNEKLFF. CDR3 nucleotides: TGTGCCAGTAGTATCTGGGACAGTAATGAAAAACTGTTTTTT. The rearrangement uses TRBV19 and TRBJ1-4, with 7 nucleotides matching TRBD1. V lost 3 bases to trimming and J lost 4 bases; unmatched junction nucleotides: 2. The CDR3 has 14 residues. Germline V gene data show CDR1 as LNHDA and CDR2 as SQIVND (reference sequence).

The V call is TRBV5-5, the J call TRBJ2-7; 12 positions match TRBD2. Germline lookup yields CDR1 SGHKS and CDR2 YYEKEE (reference sequence). The J segment lost 1 base and the V segment lost 5 bases, leaving 4 bases of the junction unmatched. The CDR3 totals 15 residues. In DNA, the CDR3 is TGTGCCAGCAGACCCGGGACTAGCGGGTCCTACGAGCAGTACTTC. It yields the protein CASRPGTSGSYEQYF.

This CDR3 reads CASSLSGVQETQYF. The CDR3, as DNA: TGCGCCAGCAGCTTGTCAGGGGTCCAAGAGACCCAGTACTTC. This chain uses TRBV5-1 with TRBJ2-5; D might be TRBD1 (6 bases). V lost 1 base, J lost 1 base, and 8 bases lay in between. The germline V gene encodes CDR1 SGHRS and CDR2 YFSETQ. The CDR3 is made up of 14 amino acids.

With respect to this clone: This specimen includes other DNA sequences encoding the same CDR3. The chain employs TRBV7-9 and TRBJ2-5; possibly TRBD1 for D (6 bases). With 1 base removed from V and 2 bases from J, the gap between germline ends came to 8 bases. Germline values: CDR1 SEHNR, CDR2 FQNEAQ (reference sequence). The CDR3 totals 14 residues. The CDR3 is CASSLVGHQETQYF. CDR3 bases: TGTGCCAGCAGCTTAGTGGGACATCAAGAGACCCAGTACTTC.

This clone showed up just once. The chain joins TRBV15 to TRBJ2-7, with D possibly being TRBD2 (6 bases). Germline V gives CDR1 LNHNV, CDR2 YYDKDF (reference sequence). The CDR3 consists of 15 residues. Trimming took 0 bases from V and 6 from J, leaving 15 bases between them. The CDR3 DNA reads TGTGCCACCAGCAGAGATGGGGGGTCGGGGGTCGAGCAGTACTTC. Encoded protein: CATSRDGGSGVEQYF.

This chain links TRBV13 with TRBJ2-1; 7 nucleotides align to TRBD1. From germline, CDR1 is PRHDT and CDR2 FYEKMQ (reference sequence). The CDR3 length is 14 residues. The ends lost 5 bases at V and 4 bases at J; junction bases unmatched: 5. The CDR3: CASSHGTAYNEQFF. The CDR3 coding sequence is TGTGCCAGCAGCCACGGGACAGCTTACAATGAGCAGTTCTTC.

The chain carries TRBV7-8 and TRBJ1-1; 8 bases are shared with TRBD1. Looked up from germline, CDR1 is SGHVS and CDR2 is FQNEAQ. CDR3 size: 14 residues. With V trimmed by 5 bases and J by 4 bases, 6 bases remained unmatched. As DNA, the CDR3 is TGTGCCAGCAGCGCAGGGGGCGCGGGCACTGAAGCTTTCTTT. Its protein is CASSAGGAGTEAFF.

The chain has TRBV5-1 and TRBJ2-7, with 8 bases lining up with TRBD2. This CDR3 region has 15 residues. V lost 4 bases, J lost 0 bases, and 6 bases stayed unmatched. The germline gives CDR1 SGHRS, CDR2 YFSETQ. CDR3 amino acids: CASSVRLALSYEQYF. The CDR3 DNA sequence: TGCGCCAGCAGCGTACGACTAGCGCTCTCCTACGAGCAGTACTTC.

The chain couples TRBV5-4 to TRBJ2-7; 7 bases are shared with TRBD1. The J segment lost 4 bases and the V segment lost 4 bases, leaving 8 bases of the junction unmatched. The CDR3 has 14 amino acids. Germline CDR1 reads SGHNT; CDR2 reads YYREEE (reference sequence). CDR3: CASSRDRELYEQYF. DNA of the CDR3: TGTGCCAGCAGCAGAGACAGGGAATTATACGAGCAGTACTTC.

The genes are TRBV4-3 and TRBJ2-7; 15 nucleotides match TRBD2. The germline gives CDR1 LGHNA, CDR2 YSLEER. V trimming: 4 bases; J trimming: 2 bases; junction bases outside the gene matches: 3. The CDR3 length is 16 residues. CDR3 nucleotide sequence: TGCGCCAGCAGCCCGGGGACTAGCGGGGGGACCTACGAGCAGTACTTC. This translates into CASSPGTSGGTYEQYF.

V gene TRBV1 combines with J gene TRBJ2-5; the table assigns TRBD2, which was not confirmed against the DNA. The J call is doubtful: the DNA matches TRBJ2-7 better. TRBV1 is classified as a pseudogene. The CDR3 extends over 17 amino acids. The CDR3 DNA is TGCACCAGCAGCCAAGGCCGGAATAGCGGTGAATCCTACGAGCAGTACTTC. Translating it yields CTSSQGRNSGESYEQYF.

V and J are TRBV27 and TRBJ2-2; TRBD1 might be the D (5 bases). The CDR3 is 11 residues long. Germline assignment: CDR1 MNHEY and CDR2 SMNVEV (reference sequence). The V and J ends lost 8 bases and 7 bases respectively, with 8 bases between them. Here the CDR3 DNA reads TGTGCCAGCCAGGGCGACGGGGAGCTGTTTTTT. It codes for CASQGDGELFF.

This chain joins TRBV4-1 and TRBJ1-4; D gene unclear. CDR1 is MGHRA and CDR2 is YSYEKL in the germline V gene. Trimming removed 0 bases from V and 8 bases from J, with 16 bases in between. The CDR3 loop spans 16 amino acids. The CDR3 sequence: CASSQESLNRWEKLFF. CDR3 DNA sequence: TGCGCCAGCAGCCAAGAATCCCTGAATCGGTGGGAAAAACTGTTTTTT.

The chain combines TRBV11-3 with TRBJ2-2, with a possible D match to TRBD1 (5 bases). The V end was cut by 4 bases, the J end by 3 bases, with 12 bases between. This CDR3 comprises 15 residues. Germline V lookup: CDR1 SGHNT, CDR2 YENEEA. The chain's CDR3 is CASSSQKGYTGELFF. The CDR3 coding sequence is TGTGCCAGCAGCTCTCAGAAGGGGTACACCGGGGAGCTGTTTTTT.

The chain has TRBV4-1 and TRBJ1-1, with D possibly being TRBD1 (6 bases). Looked up from germline, CDR1 is MGHRA and CDR2 is YSYEKL. V was cut by 4 bases and J by 8 bases, with 23 bases left in between. The CDR3 totals 16 residues. For the CDR3, the DNA is TGCGCCAGCAGCCCAATACTCCCGACAGGCTTCCTCGAAGCTTTCTTT. As protein: CASSPILPTGFLEAFF.

V and J are TRBV27 and TRBJ1-2; D not certain. CDR1 is MNHEY, CDR2 SMNVEV, per germline (reference sequence). Trimming pared 5 bases from V and 0 bases from J, leaving 7 bases between. This CDR3 is built from 13 residues. The CDR3 region is CASSVGANYGYTF. CDR3 DNA: TGTGCCAGCAGTGTGGGAGCTAACTATGGCTACACCTTC.

This clone was counted once. The rearrangement links TRBV2 to TRBJ2-2; D may be TRBD2 (6 bases). This CDR3 has 14 residues. CDR1 SNHLY and CDR2 FYNNEI come from the germline V gene. V was shortened by 0 bases and J by 4 bases, with 6 bases between the two germline ends. The CDR3 region is CASSEAGGTGELFF. The CDR3 DNA is TGTGCCAGCAGTGAAGCGGGAGGCACCGGGGAGCTGTTTTTT.

The chain is built from TRBV6-6 and TRBJ1-5, with 11 bases identical to TRBD1. Germline values: CDR1 MNHNY, CDR2 SVGAGI (reference sequence). V lost 5 bases to trimming and J lost 4 bases; unmatched junction nucleotides: 4. The CDR3 runs to 15 residues. The CDR3 DNA reads TGTGCCAGCAGTGCGAGGGACAGGGGGAATCAGCCCCAGCATTTT. Residues: CASSARDRGNQPQHF.

The table lists this clone with a few counts. The V gene is TRBV12-5, the J gene TRBJ2-5, with 7 bases aligning to TRBD2. V was pared by 3 bases and J by 2 bases, with 3 bases of the junction left unmatched. Per germline, CDR1 LGHNT and CDR2 FRNRAP. The CDR3 loop spans 14 amino acids. The CDR3 is CASGFGGEQETQYF. CDR3 DNA: TGTGCTAGTGGTTTTGGGGGGGAACAAGAGACCCAGTACTTC.